Sequencing of this TCR beta chain was carried out in a study of patients and donors after allogeneic stem cell transplantation. The CDR3 covers 11 residues. The germline V and J ends were trimmed by 6 bases and 6 bases, with 6 bases remaining between them. The germline gives CDR1 MNHNS, CDR2 SASEGT. This clonotype has at least ten counts. TCRdb called the RT-PCR reads again in MiXCR, with one record for every CDR3 protein. Of 410,000 or so distinct CDR3 sequences in the sample, approximately 16% were seen once. The sequenced sample was blood, either unsorted or a sorted T cell fraction (not recorded which). The genes are TRBV6-1 and TRBJ1-5; D unresolved. This clonotype originated in a human donor who was either an allogeneic HSCT recipient or a stem cell or donor lymphocyte infusion donor (not recorded which). It is not recorded whose cells these are; they may come from a transplant donor. CDR3 nucleotide sequence: TGTGCCAGCAGCGGAGGTCAGCCCCAGCATTTT. Residues: CASSGGQPQHF.